The source of this T cell receptor (beta chain) is a study of read filtering for tumor transcriptome and immune sequencing. The CDR3 totals 15 residues. Trimming removed 6 bases at V and 0 bases at J, with 12 bases between. This library used approximately 370 ng RNA and molecular barcoded adaptors spanning alpha/delta and beta/gamma chains. MiXCR, applied by TCRdb to the reads, yields one record per CDR3 protein. The table lists some 120,000 distinct CDR3 sequences, 10% to 15% of them singletons. This sequence joins TRBV12-3 or TRBV12-4 and TRBJ1-3; D is ambiguous. The sequenced material came from a population of CD138-negative cells sorted from bone marrow. The receptor was derived from a donor aged 40 or older with multiple myeloma. The CDR3 nucleotides read TGTGCCAGCAGGACTGGGCTCATCTCTGGAAACACCATATATTTT. Translated, it gives CASRTGLISGNTIYF.